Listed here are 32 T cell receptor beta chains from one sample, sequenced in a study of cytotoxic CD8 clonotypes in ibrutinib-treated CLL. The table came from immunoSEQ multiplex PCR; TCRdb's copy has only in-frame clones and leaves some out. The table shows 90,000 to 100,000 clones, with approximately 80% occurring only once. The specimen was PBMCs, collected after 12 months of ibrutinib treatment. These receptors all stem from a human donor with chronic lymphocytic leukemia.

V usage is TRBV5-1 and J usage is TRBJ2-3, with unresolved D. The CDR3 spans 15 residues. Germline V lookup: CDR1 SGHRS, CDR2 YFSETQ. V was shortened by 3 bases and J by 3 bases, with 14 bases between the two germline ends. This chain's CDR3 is CASSYELIPTDTQYF. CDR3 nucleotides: TGCGCCAGCAGCTATGAACTCATCCCAACAGATACGCAGTATTTT.

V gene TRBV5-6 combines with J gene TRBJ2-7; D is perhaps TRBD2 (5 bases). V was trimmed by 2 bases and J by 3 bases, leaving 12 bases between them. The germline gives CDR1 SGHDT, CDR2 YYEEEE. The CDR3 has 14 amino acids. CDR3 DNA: TGTGCCAGCAGCTTCGGGGTTAACTTCTACGAGCAGTACTTC. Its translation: CASSFGVNFYEQYF.

CDR3 in amino acids: CASSPNYELTQETQYF. CDR3 nucleotide sequence: TGTGCCAGCAGCCCTAACTACGAATTGACTCAAGAGACCCAGTACTTC. The chain couples TRBV9 to TRBJ2-5; no reliable D call. In germline, CDR1 is SGDLS, CDR2 YYNGEE. The V and J ends lost 4 bases and 2 bases respectively, with 18 bases between them. The CDR3 totals 16 residues. The full variable domain, completed using reference TRBV9 and TRBJ2-5, is DSGVTQTPKHLITATGQRVTLRCSPRSGDLSVYWYQQSLDQGLQFLIQYYNGEERAKGNILERFSAQQFPDLHSELNLSSLELGDSALYFCASSPNYELTQETQYFGPGTRLLVL.

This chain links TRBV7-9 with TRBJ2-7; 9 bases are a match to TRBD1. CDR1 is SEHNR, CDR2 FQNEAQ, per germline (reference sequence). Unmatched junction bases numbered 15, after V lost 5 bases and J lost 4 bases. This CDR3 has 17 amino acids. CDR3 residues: CASSPRTGAVLLYEQYF. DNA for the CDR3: TGTGCCAGCAGCCCTAGGACAGGGGCAGTACTCTTATACGAGCAGTACTTC.

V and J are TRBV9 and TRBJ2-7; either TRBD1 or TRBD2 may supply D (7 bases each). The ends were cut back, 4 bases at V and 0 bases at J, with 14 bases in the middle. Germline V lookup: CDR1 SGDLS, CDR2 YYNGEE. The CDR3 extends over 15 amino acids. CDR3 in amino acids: CASSPGGAASYEQYF. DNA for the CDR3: TGTGCCAGCAGCCCAGGGGGGGCGGCCTCCTACGAGCAGTACTTC.

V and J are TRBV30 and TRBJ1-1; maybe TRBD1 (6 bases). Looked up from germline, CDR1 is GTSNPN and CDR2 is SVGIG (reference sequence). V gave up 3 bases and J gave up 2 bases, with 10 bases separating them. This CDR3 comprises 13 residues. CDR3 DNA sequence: TGTGCCTGGAGAAGGACAGACAACACTGAAGCTTTCTTT. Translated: CAWRRTDNTEAFF.

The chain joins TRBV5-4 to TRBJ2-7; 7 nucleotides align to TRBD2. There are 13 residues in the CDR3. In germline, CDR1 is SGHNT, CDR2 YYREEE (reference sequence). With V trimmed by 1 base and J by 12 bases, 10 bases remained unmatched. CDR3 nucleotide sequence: TGTGCCAGCAGCTTGCGTAGTGCGGGGGAAAGGTACTTC. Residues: CASSLRSAGERYF.

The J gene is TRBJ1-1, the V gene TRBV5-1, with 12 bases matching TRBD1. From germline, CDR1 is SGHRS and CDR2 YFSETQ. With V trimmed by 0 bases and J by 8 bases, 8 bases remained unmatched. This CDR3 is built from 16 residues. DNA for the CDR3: TGCGCCAGCAGCTTGGGTGCCGGGACAGGGGGCGCAGAAGCTTTCTTT. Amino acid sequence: CASSLGAGTGGAEAFF.

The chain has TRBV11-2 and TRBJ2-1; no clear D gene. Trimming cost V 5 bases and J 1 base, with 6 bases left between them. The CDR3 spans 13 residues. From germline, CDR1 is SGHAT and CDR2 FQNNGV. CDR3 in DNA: TGTGCCAGCAGCCCTTCGTCCTACAATGAGCAGTTCTTC. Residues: CASSPSSYNEQFF.

In DNA form, the CDR3 reads TGCGCCAGCACCACTATAACCGGGACAGTTCAGTTCTTC. As protein: CASTTITGTVQFF. The V call is TRBV23-1, the J call TRBJ2-1; 7 positions match TRBD1. TRBV23-1 is placed among ORFs of uncertain function. The CDR3 runs 13 residues. V lost 7 bases and J lost 13; bases outside the gene matches: 13.

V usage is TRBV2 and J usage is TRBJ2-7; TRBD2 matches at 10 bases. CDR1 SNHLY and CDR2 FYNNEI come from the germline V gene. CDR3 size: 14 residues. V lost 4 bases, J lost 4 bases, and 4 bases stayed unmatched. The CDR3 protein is CASSGGAGGYEQYF. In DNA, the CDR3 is TGTGCCAGCAGTGGGGGAGCGGGGGGGTACGAGCAGTACTTC.

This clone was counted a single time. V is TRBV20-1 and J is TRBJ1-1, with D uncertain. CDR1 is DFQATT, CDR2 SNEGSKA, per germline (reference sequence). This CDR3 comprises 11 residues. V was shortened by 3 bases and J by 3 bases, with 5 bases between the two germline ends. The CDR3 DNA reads TGCAGTGCTAGTGTCCACACTGAAGCTTTCTTT. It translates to CSASVHTEAFF.

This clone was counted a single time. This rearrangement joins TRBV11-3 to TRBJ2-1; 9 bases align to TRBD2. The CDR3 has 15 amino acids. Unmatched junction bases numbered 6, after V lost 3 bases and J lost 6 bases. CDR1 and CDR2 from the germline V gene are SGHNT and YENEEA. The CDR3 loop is CASSFGTSPVNEQFF. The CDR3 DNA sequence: TGTGCCAGCAGCTTTGGGACTAGCCCTGTCAATGAGCAGTTCTTC.

CDR3: CASSVTESINTIYF. CDR3 nucleotide sequence: TGTGCCAGTAGTGTGACAGAAAGCATAAACACCATATATTTT. The V call is TRBV19, the J call TRBJ1-3; the D gene is possibly TRBD1 (5 bases). Deletions cut 5 bases from V and 6 bases from J, with 14 bases between. The CDR3 sequence is 14 residues long. Germline V gene data show CDR1 as LNHDA and CDR2 as SQIVND (reference sequence).

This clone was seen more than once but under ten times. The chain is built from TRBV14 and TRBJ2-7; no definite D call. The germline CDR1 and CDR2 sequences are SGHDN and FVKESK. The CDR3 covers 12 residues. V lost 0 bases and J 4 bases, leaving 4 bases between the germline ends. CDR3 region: CASSQEGYEQYF. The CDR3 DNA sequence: TGTGCCAGCAGCCAAGAAGGTTACGAGCAGTACTTC.

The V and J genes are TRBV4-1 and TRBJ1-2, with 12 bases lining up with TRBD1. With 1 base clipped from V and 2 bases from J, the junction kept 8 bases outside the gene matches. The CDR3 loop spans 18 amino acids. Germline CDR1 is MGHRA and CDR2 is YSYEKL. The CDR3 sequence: CASSQGPGTGGANYGYTF. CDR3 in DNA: TGCGCCAGCAGCCAAGGTCCCGGGACAGGGGGCGCCAACTATGGCTACACCTTC.

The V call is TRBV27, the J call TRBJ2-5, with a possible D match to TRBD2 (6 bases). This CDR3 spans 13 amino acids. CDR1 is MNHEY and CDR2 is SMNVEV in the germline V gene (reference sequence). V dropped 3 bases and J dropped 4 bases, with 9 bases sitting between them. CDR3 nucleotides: TGTGCCAGCAGTTTTGGGGGGAGAGAGACCCAGTACTTC. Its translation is CASSFGGRETQYF.

Here the CDR3 DNA reads TGTGCCAGCAGCCTCTCATCGGGGCACGGTGGCTACACCTTC. This codes for CASSLSSGHGGYTF. The chain carries TRBV2 and TRBJ1-2; perhaps TRBD1 as D (5 bases). The CDR3 is 14 residues long. The germline CDR1 and CDR2 sequences are SNHLY and FYNNEI. The V gene lost 6 bases and the J gene lost 7 bases, with 18 bases spanning the gap.

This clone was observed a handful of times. In DNA form, the CDR3 reads TGCGCCAGCAGCGCGTCGTACCAAGAGACCCAGTACTTC. Translating gives CASSASYQETQYF. The genes are TRBV4-1 and TRBJ2-5, with D unresolved. The CDR3 is made up of 13 amino acids. V was clipped by 5 bases and J by 0 bases, with 7 bases between them. Germline V lookup: CDR1 MGHRA, CDR2 YSYEKL.

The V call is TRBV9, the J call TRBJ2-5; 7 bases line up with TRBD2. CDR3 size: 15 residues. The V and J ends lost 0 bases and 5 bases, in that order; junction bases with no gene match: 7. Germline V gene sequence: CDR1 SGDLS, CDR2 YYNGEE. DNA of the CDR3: TGTGCCAGCAGCGTAGGCCGGGGGGTTGGGGAGACCCAGTACTTC. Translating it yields CASSVGRGVGETQYF.

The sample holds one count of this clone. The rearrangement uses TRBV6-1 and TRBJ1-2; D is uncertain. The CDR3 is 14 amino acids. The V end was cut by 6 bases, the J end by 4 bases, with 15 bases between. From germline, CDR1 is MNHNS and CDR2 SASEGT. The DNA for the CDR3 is TGTGCCAGCAGAAGGGAGGGATTCCTCTATGGCTACACCTTC. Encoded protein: CASRREGFLYGYTF.

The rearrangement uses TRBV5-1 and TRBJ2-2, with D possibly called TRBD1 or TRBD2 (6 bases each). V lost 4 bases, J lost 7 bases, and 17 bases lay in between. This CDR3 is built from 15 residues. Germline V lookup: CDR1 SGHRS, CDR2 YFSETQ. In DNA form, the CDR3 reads TGCGCCAGCAGCCCTGGTGGCAGGGGAGGCGGGGAGCTGTTTTTT. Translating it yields CASSPGGRGGGELFF. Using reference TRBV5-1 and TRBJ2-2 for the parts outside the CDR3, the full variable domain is KAGVTQTPRYLIKTRGQQVTLSCSPISGHRSVSWYQQTPGQGLQFLFEYFSETQRNKGNFPGRFSGRQFSNSRSEMNVSTLELGDSALYLCASSPGGRGGGELFFGEGSRLTVL.

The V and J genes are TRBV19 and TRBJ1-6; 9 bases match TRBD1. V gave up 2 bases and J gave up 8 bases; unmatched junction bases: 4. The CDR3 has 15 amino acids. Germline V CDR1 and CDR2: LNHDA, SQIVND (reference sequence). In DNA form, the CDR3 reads TGTGCCAGTAGTATAAGCTGGACAGGGGATTCACCCCTCCACTTT. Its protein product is CASSISWTGDSPLHF.

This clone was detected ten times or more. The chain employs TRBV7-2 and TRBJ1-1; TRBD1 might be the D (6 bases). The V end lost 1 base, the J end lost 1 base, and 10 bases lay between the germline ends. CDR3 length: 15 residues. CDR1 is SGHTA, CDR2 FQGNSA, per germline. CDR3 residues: CASSLVGRGNTEAFF. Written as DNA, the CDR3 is TGTGCCAGCAGCTTAGTGGGCAGGGGGAACACTGAAGCTTTCTTT.

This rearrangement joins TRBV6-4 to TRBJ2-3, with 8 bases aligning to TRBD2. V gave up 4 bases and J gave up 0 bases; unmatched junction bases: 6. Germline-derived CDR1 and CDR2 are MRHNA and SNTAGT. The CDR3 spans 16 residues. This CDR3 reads CASSAVSGASTDTQYF. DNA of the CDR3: TGTGCCAGCAGTGCCGTTAGCGGGGCGAGCACAGATACGCAGTATTTT.

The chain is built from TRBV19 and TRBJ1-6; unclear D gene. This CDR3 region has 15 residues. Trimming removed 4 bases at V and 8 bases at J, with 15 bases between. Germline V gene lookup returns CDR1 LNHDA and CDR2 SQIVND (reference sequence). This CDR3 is CASSSLGRRDSPLHF. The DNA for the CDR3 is TGTGCCAGTAGTAGCTTGGGGAGACGGGATTCACCCCTCCACTTT.

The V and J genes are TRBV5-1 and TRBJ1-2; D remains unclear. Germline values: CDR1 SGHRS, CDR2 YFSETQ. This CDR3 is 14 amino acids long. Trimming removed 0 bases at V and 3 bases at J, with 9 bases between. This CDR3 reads CASSLEAVDYGYTF. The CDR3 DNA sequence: TGCGCCAGCAGCTTGGAGGCAGTCGACTATGGCTACACCTTC.

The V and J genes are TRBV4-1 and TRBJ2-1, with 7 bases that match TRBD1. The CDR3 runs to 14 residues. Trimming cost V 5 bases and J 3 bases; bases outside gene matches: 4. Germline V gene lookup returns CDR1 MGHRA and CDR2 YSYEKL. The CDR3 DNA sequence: TGCGCCAGCAGCTCAGGGACAGTCTACAATGAGCAGTTCTTC. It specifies CASSSGTVYNEQFF.

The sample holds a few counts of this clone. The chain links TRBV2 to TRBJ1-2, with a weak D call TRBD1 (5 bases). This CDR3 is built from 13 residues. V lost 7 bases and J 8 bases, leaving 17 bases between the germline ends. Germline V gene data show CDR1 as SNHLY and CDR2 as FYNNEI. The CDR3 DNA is TGTGCCAGCATTGCCCAGGGAGTAGGGGGCTACACCTTC. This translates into CASIAQGVGGYTF.

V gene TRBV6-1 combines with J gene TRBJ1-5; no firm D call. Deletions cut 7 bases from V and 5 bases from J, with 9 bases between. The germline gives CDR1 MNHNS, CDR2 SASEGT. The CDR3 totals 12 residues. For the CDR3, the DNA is TGTGCCAGCAAGACGGGCGATCAGCCCCAGCATTTT. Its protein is CASKTGDQPQHF.

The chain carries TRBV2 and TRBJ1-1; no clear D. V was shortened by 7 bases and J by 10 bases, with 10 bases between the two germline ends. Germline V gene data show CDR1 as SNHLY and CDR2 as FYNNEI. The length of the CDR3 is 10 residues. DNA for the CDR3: TGTGCCAGCACTCTCGTCTTAGCTTTCTTT. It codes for CASTLVLAFF.

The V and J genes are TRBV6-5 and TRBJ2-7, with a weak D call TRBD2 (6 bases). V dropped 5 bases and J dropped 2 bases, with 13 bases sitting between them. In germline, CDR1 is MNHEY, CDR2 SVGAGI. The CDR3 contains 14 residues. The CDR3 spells CASSAGPTPYEQYF. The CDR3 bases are TGTGCCAGCAGTGCGGGACCGACCCCCTACGAGCAGTACTTC.